This TCR beta chain was profiled in a study of cytomegalovirus exposure and HLA in healthy donors. Primers for the PCR totalled 60 Vbeta and 13 Jbeta. Sequencing was performed with immunoSEQ multiplex PCR; in TCRdb, only in-frame clones are kept and a portion is missing. The table records under 200,000 clones, 65% to 70% of them present only once. The CDR3 is 15 residues long. Trimming removed 0 bases at V and 7 bases at J, with 13 bases between. Germline-derived CDR1 and CDR2 are LNHNV and YYDKDF (reference sequence). Material: PBMCs. The sequence was collected from a woman under 30 in good health and CMV-seropositive. V and J are TRBV15 and TRBJ2-4; a possible D gene is TRBD1 (6 bases). CDR3 nucleotide sequence: TGTGCCACCAGCAGAGAAACAGGGAGACGGAACATTCAGTACTTC. It encodes CATSRETGRRNIQYF. Using reference TRBV15 and TRBJ2-4 for the parts outside the CDR3, the full variable domain is DAMVIQNPRYQVTQFGKPVTLSCSQTLNHNVMYWYQQKSSQAPKLLFHYYDKDFNNEADTPDNFQSRRPNTSFCFLDIRSPGLGDTAMYLCATSRETGRRNIQYFGAGTRLSVL.